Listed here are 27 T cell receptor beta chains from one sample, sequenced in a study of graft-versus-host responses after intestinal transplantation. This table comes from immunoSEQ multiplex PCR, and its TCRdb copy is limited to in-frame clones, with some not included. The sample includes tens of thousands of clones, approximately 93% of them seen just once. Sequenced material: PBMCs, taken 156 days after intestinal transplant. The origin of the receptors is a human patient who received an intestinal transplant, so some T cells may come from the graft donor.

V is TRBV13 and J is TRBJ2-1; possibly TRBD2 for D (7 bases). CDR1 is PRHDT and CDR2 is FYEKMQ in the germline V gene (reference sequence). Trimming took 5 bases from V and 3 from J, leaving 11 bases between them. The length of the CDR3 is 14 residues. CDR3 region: CASSPGGGYNEQFF. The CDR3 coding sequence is TGTGCCAGCAGCCCGGGGGGCGGCTACAATGAGCAGTTCTTC.

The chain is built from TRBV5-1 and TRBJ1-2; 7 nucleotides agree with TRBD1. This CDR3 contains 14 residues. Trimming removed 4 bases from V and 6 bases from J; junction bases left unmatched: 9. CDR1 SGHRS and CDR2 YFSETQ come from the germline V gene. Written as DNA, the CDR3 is TGCGCCAGCAGCCAATTGACAGGGTGGGATGGCTACACCTTC. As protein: CASSQLTGWDGYTF.

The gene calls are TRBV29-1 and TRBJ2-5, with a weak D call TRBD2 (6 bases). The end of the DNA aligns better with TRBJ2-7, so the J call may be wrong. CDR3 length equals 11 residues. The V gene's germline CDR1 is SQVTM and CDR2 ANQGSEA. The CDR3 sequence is CSVEGLGEQYF. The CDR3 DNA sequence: TGCAGCGTTGAGGGACTTGGCGAGCAGTACTTC.

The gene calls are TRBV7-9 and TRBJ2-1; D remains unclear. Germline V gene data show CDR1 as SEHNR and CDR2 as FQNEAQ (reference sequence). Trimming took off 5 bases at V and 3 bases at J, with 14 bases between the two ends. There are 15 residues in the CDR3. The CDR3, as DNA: TGTGCCAGCAGCCCCAGTGGGGTTATCTACAATGAGCAGTTCTTC. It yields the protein CASSPSGVIYNEQFF.

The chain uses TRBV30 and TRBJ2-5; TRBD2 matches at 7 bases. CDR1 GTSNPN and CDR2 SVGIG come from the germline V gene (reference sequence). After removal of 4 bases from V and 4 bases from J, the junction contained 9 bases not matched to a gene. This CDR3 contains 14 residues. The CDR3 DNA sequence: TGTGCCTGGACCCTTGCATGGGGGGGAGAGACCCAGTACTTC. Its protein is CAWTLAWGGETQYF.

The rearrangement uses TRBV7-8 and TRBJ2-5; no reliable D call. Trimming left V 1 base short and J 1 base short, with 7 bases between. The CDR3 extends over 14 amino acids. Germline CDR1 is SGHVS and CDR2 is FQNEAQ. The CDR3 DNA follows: TGTGCCAGCAGCTTAGGATCCTTCCAAGAGACCCAGTACTTC. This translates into CASSLGSFQETQYF.

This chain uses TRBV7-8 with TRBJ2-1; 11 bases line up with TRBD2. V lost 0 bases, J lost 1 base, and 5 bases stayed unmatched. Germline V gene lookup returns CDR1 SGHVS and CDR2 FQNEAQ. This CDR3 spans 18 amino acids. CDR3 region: CASSLARASGRSYNEQFF. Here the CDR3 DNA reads TGTGCCAGCAGCTTAGCGCGGGCTAGCGGGAGGTCCTACAATGAGCAGTTCTTC.

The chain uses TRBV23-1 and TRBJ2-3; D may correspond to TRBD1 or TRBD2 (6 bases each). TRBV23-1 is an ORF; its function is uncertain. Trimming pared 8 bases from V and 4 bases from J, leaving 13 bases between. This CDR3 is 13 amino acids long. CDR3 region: CASPPGAADTQYF. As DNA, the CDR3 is TGCGCCAGCCCCCCGGGGGCTGCAGATACGCAGTATTTT.

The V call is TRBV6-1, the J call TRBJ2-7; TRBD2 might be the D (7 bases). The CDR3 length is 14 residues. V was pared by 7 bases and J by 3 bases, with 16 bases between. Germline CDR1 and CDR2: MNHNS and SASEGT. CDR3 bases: TGTGCCAGCAATTGGGAGGGGGTTGTCTACGAGCAGTACTTC. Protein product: CASNWEGVVYEQYF.

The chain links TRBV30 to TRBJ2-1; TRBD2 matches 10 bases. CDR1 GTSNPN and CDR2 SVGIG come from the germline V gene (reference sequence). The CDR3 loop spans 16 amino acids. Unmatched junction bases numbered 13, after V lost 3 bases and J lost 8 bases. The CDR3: CAWRLAGVISKDEQFF. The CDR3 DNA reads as TGTGCCTGGAGGCTAGCGGGGGTAATTTCTAAGGATGAGCAGTTCTTC. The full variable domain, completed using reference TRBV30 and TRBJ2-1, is SQTIHQWPATLVQPVGSPLSLECTVEGTSNPNLYWYRQAAGRGLQLLFYSVGIGQISSEVPQNLSASRPQDRQFILSSKKLLLSDSGFYLCAWRLAGVISKDEQFFGPGTRLTVL.

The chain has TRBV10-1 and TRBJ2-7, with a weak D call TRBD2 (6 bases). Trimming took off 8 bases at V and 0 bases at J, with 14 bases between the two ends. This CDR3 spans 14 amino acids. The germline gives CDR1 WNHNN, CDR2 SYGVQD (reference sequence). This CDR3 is CASGPGLNSYEQYF. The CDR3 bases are TGCGCCAGCGGTCCGGGACTTAACTCCTACGAGCAGTACTTC.

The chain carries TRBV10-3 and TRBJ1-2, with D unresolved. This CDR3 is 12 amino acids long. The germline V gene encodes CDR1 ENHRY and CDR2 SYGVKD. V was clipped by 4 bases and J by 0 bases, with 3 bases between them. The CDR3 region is CAISGANYGYTF. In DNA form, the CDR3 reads TGTGCCATCAGTGGGGCTAACTATGGCTACACCTTC.

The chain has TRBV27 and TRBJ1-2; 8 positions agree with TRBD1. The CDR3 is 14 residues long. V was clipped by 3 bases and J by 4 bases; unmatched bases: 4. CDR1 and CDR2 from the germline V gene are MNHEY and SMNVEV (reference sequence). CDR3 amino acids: CASSFLGQGYGYTF. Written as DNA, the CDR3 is TGTGCCAGCAGTTTCCTCGGACAGGGCTATGGCTACACCTTC.

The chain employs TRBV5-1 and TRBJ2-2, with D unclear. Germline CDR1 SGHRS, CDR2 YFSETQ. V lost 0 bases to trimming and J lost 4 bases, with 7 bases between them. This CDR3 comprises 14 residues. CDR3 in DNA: TGCGCCAGCAGCTTGGCCGTGGGCACCGGGGAGCTGTTTTTT. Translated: CASSLAVGTGELFF.

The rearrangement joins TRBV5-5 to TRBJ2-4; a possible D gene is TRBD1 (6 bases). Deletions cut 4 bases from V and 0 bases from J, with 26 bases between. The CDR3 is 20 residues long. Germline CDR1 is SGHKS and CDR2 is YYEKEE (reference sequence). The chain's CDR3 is CASSTYTGMFSSLAKNIQYF. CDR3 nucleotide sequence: TGTGCCAGCAGCACCTACACAGGGATGTTTTCAAGCCTAGCCAAAAACATTCAGTACTTC.

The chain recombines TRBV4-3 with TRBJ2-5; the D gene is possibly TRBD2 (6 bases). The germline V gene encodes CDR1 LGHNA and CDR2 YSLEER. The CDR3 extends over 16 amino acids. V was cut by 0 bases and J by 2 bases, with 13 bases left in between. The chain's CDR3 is CASSQEWASEQETQYF. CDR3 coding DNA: TGCGCCAGCAGCCAAGAGTGGGCTAGCGAGCAAGAGACCCAGTACTTC.

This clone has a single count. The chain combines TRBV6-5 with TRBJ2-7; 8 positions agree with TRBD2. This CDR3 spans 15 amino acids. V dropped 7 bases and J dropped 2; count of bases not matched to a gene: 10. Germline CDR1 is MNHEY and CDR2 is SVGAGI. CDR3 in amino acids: CASTYGGGITYEQYF. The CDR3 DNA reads TGTGCCAGCACCTACGGGGGGGGCATCACCTACGAGCAGTACTTC.

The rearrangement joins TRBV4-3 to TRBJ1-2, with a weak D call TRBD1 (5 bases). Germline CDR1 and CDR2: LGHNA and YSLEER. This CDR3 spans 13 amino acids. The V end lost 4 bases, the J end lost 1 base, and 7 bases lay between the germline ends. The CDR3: CASSPDINYGYTF. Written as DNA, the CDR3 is TGCGCCAGCAGCCCGGACATTAACTATGGCTACACCTTC.

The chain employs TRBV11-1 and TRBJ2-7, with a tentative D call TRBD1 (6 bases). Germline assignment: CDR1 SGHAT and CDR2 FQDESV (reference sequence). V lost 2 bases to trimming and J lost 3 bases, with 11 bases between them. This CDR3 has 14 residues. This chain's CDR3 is CASSLLQGGYEQYF. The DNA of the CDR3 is TGTGCCAGCAGCTTACTACAGGGTGGCTACGAGCAGTACTTC.

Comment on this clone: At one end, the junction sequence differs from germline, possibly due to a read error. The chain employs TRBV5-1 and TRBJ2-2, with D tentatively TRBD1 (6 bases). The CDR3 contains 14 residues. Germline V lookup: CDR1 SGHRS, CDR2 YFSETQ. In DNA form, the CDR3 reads TGCGCCGGCAGCCCGCGGACAGAGCCCGGGGAGCTGTTTTTT. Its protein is CAGSPRTEPGELFF.

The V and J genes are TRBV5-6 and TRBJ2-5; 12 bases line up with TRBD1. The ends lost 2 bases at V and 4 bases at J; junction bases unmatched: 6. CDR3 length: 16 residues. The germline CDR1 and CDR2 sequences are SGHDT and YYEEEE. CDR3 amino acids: CASSLGTGGEVETQYF. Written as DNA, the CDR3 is TGTGCCAGCAGCTTAGGGACAGGGGGCGAGGTAGAGACCCAGTACTTC.

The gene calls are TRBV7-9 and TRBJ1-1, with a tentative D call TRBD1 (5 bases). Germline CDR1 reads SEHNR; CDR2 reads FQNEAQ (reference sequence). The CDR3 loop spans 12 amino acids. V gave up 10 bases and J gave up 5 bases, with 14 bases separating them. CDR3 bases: TGTGCCAACAAGGGGCCGGGGACTGAAGCTTTCTTT. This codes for CANKGPGTEAFF.

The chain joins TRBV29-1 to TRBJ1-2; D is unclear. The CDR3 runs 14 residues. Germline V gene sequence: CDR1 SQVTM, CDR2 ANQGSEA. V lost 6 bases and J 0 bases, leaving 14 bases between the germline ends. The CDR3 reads CSVSARETNYGYTF. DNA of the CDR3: TGCAGCGTCTCCGCCCGGGAGACTAACTATGGCTACACCTTC.

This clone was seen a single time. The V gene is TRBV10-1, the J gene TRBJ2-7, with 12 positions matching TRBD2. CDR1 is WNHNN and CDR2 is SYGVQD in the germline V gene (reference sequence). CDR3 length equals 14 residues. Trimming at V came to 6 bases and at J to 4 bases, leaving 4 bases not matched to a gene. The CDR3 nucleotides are TGCGCCAGCAGGGGACTAGCGGGTTTATACGAGCAGTACTTC. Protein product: CASRGLAGLYEQYF.

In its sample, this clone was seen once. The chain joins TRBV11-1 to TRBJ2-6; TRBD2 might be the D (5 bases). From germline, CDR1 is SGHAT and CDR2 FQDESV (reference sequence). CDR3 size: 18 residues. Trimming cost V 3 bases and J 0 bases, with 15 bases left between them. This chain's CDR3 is CASSLRALSVSGANVLTF. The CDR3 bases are TGTGCCAGCAGCTTGCGGGCTCTCTCTGTCTCTGGGGCCAACGTCCTGACTTTC.

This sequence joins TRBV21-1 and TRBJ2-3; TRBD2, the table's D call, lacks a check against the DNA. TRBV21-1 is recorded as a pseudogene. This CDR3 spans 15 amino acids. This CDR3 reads CASTNGQAIADTQYF. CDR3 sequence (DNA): TGTGCCAGCACTAACGGGCAGGCTATAGCGGATACGCAGTATTTT.

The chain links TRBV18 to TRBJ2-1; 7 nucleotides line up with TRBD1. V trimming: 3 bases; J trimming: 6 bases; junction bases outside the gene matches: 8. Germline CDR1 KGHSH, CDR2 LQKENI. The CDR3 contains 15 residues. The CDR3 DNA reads TGTGCCAGCTCACCCGACAGGGAGTTAATCAATGAGCAGTTCTTC. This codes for CASSPDRELINEQFF.